These 27 T cell receptor beta chains originate from one sample sequenced in a study of cytomegalovirus exposure and HLA in healthy donors. The PCR used 60 Vbeta and 13 Jbeta primers. Assay used: immunoSEQ multiplex PCR; TCRdb lists only in-frame clones, some missing. Among over 150,000 clones listed, about three quarters were seen once. The sample was PBMCs. The receptor set was obtained from a woman in her thirties in good health and CMV-seropositive.

The gene calls are TRBV11-2 and TRBJ2-1, with TRBD2 matching 11 bases. Trimming took 3 bases from V and 10 from J; bases not matched to a gene: 14. This CDR3 contains 17 residues. Looked up from germline, CDR1 is SGHAT and CDR2 is FQNNGV. The CDR3 region is CASSLNRLAGNLREQFF. The CDR3 DNA is TGTGCCAGCAGCTTGAACCGACTAGCGGGAAATTTAAGAGAGCAGTTCTTC.

V gene TRBV27 combines with J gene TRBJ2-7, with 7 bases fitting TRBD2. The germline gives CDR1 MNHEY, CDR2 SMNVEV (reference sequence). V lost 0 bases and J lost 6; bases outside the gene matches: 11. This CDR3 is 16 amino acids long. The CDR3 protein is CASSLSGVAGVPEQYF. The DNA of the CDR3 is TGTGCCAGCAGTTTATCAGGGGTCGCGGGAGTACCCGAGCAGTACTTC.

The CDR3 sequence is CASSLSRSGRNSVSDTQYF. The CDR3 bases are TGTGCCAGCAGTTTATCGAGAAGCGGGAGGAATAGTGTCTCAGATACGCAGTATTTT. The J gene is TRBJ2-3, the V gene TRBV27, with TRBD2 identical over 9 bases. This CDR3 contains 19 residues. The germline CDR1 and CDR2 sequences are MNHEY and SMNVEV (reference sequence). Losses at the gene ends were 0 bases for V and 4 bases for J; bases not matched to a gene: 14.

The chain links TRBV4-1 to TRBJ2-5; 9 bases agree with TRBD2. The CDR3 is made up of 16 amino acids. CDR1 is MGHRA, CDR2 YSYEKL, per germline. V lost 4 bases and J lost 2; bases outside the gene matches: 8. CDR3 loop: CASSLGLTSGQETQYF. CDR3 in DNA: TGCGCCAGCAGCCTTGGGTTGACTAGCGGACAAGAGACCCAGTACTTC.

The V call is TRBV2, the J call TRBJ2-3; 9 nucleotides match TRBD2. V dropped 4 bases and J dropped 1; count of bases not matched to a gene: 6. This CDR3 is 16 amino acids long. Per the germline V gene, CDR1 is SNHLY and CDR2 is FYNNEI. CDR3 sequence reads: CASSGLAGWGTDTQYF. The CDR3 DNA sequence: TGTGCCAGCAGTGGGCTAGCGGGATGGGGCACAGATACGCAGTATTTT.

V gene TRBV15 combines with J gene TRBJ2-7, with 10 bases fitting TRBD1. Germline CDR1 and CDR2: LNHNV and YYDKDF (reference sequence). J gave up 7 bases and V 4 bases, and 10 bases lay outside the gene matches. This CDR3 region has 15 residues. The CDR3 DNA reads TGTGCCACCAGCACGAGACAGGGGGCAATGCGGGAGCAGTACTTC. Translated: CATSTRQGAMREQYF.

This clone came up once. This chain uses TRBV6-4 with TRBJ2-1, with 9 nucleotides matching TRBD2. The CDR3 has 14 amino acids. Germline CDR1 is MRHNA and CDR2 is SNTAGT. V lost 4 bases, J lost 9 bases, and 7 bases stayed unmatched. The CDR3: CASSGLADYGEQFF. In nucleotides, the CDR3 is TGTGCCAGCAGTGGACTAGCGGACTACGGTGAGCAGTTCTTC.

The gene calls are TRBV7-2 and TRBJ1-1; 8 bases are a match to TRBD1. The CDR3 has 14 residues. J gave up 5 bases and V 1 base, and 3 bases lay outside the gene matches. Per germline, CDR1 SGHTA and CDR2 FQGNSA. In DNA, the CDR3 is TGTGCCAGCAGCTTAGTGACAGGGGTAACTGAAGCTTTCTTT. It codes for CASSLVTGVTEAFF.

This clone is a singleton in its sample. The chain links TRBV9 to TRBJ1-3; 9 bases fit TRBD1. This CDR3 is built from 16 residues. The V and J ends lost 0 bases and 6 bases, in that order; junction bases with no gene match: 7. Germline-derived CDR1 and CDR2 are SGDLS and YYNGEE. This chain's CDR3 is CASSVAGQGIENTIYF. In nucleotides, the CDR3 is TGTGCCAGCAGCGTAGCGGGACAGGGAATTGAAAACACCATATATTTT.

The V gene is TRBV7-8, the J gene TRBJ1-2, with D unresolved. The V gene's germline CDR1 is SGHVS and CDR2 FQNEAQ. The CDR3 has 15 amino acids. Trimming shortened V by 0 bases and J by 4 bases, and 12 bases separated the two germline ends. The CDR3 coding sequence is TGTGCCAGCAGCTTAGCGCGCGGGTCGGCCTATGGCTACACCTTC. This translates into CASSLARGSAYGYTF.

The rearrangement uses TRBV11-1 and TRBJ2-1; weak D call: TRBD2 (6 bases). V was pared by 7 bases and J by 8 bases, with 18 bases between. The germline CDR1 and CDR2 sequences are SGHAT and FQDESV (reference sequence). The CDR3 spans 14 residues. The CDR3 sequence is CASTYAWRGDEQFF. The CDR3, as DNA: TGTGCCAGCACCTACGCATGGCGGGGCGATGAGCAGTTCTTC.

This clone was counted between two and nine times. The V and J genes are TRBV25-1 and TRBJ2-1; 8 positions agree with TRBD1. Germline CDR1 is MGHDK and CDR2 is SYGVNS. The CDR3 is 16 residues long. With 3 bases clipped from V and 4 bases from J, the junction kept 8 bases outside the gene matches. In DNA form, the CDR3 reads TGTGCCAGCAGTGACAGACAGGGGAGGCCTTACAATGAGCAGTTCTTC. This codes for CASSDRQGRPYNEQFF.

In its sample, this clone was seen a few times. The rearrangement uses TRBV5-1 and TRBJ1-2; maybe TRBD1 (5 bases). Germline CDR1 reads SGHRS; CDR2 reads YFSETQ. This CDR3 contains 16 residues. V was trimmed by 2 bases and J by 8 bases, leaving 22 bases between them. The CDR3 DNA follows: TGCGCCAGCAGCTTTTCCACTGGGACTGAGGGAGGCGGCTACACCTTC. This translates into CASSFSTGTEGGGYTF.

V usage is TRBV7-8 and J usage is TRBJ2-7; 11 nucleotides agree with TRBD1. The germline gives CDR1 SGHVS, CDR2 FQNEAQ. This CDR3 region has 15 residues. The V segment lost 3 bases and the J segment 3 bases; nucleotides outside the gene matches: 4. For the CDR3, the DNA is TGTGCCAGCAGCTTCCCGGACAGGGGGCTCTACGAGCAGTACTTC. It translates to CASSFPDRGLYEQYF.

The chain carries TRBV5-1 and TRBJ1-5, with a weak D call TRBD1 (5 bases). With 2 bases removed from V and 6 bases from J, the gap between germline ends came to 12 bases. Looked up from germline, CDR1 is SGHRS and CDR2 is YFSETQ. This CDR3 comprises 14 residues. The CDR3 coding sequence is TGCGCCAGCAGCTTAGAGGCGGGGGGTCAGCCCCAGCATTTT. Its protein is CASSLEAGGQPQHF.

Only a few counts were recorded for this clone. CDR3 region: CASSRNRDVYEQYF. The CDR3 bases are TGTGCCAGCAGCCGAAACAGGGACGTCTACGAGCAGTACTTC. The V and J genes are TRBV7-2 and TRBJ2-7; D may be TRBD1 (6 bases). The germline V gene has CDR1 SGHTA and CDR2 FQGNSA. The CDR3 has 14 amino acids. Between the trimmed V and J ends, which lost 5 bases and 3 bases, there was a span of 14 bases. The whole variable domain, remainder taken from reference TRBV7-2 and TRBJ2-7, is GAGVSQSPSNKVTEKGKDVELRCDPISGHTALYWYRQSLGQGLEFLIYFQGNSAPDKSGLPSDRFSAERTGGSVSTLTIQRTQQEDSAVYLCASSRNRDVYEQYFGPGTRLTVT.

This clone was seen only a few times. V is TRBV28 and J is TRBJ2-7, with D possibly matching TRBD2 (6 bases). Trimming shortened V by 3 bases and J by 5 bases, and 14 bases separated the two germline ends. Germline V gene data show CDR1 as MDHEN and CDR2 as SYDVKM. The CDR3 runs 14 residues. The CDR3 is CASSLAGRTHEQYF. The CDR3 DNA reads TGTGCCAGCAGTTTGGCCGGGAGAACCCACGAGCAGTACTTC.

This clone was recorded once. V and J are TRBV10-3 and TRBJ1-5; no firm D call. V was trimmed by 4 bases and J by 1 base, leaving 5 bases between them. Looked up from germline, CDR1 is ENHRY and CDR2 is SYGVKD. This CDR3 spans 13 amino acids. CDR3 sequence: CAISAGSNQPQHF. CDR3 sequence (DNA): TGTGCCATCAGTGCGGGGAGCAATCAGCCCCAGCATTTT.

This chain joins TRBV7-3 and TRBJ2-1; TRBD2 is a possible D gene (7 bases). V lost 1 base to trimming and J lost 10 bases, with 17 bases between them. This CDR3 is built from 15 residues. CDR1 SGHTA and CDR2 FQGTGA come from the germline V gene. This CDR3 is CASSLNLGGLGEQFF. CDR3 bases: TGTGCCAGCAGCTTAAATCTCGGGGGGCTAGGGGAGCAGTTCTTC. Complete variable domain (other parts from reference TRBV7-3 and TRBJ2-1): GAGVSQTPSNKVTEKGKYVELRCDPISGHTALYWYRQSLGQGPEFLIYFQGTGAADDSGLPNDRFFAVRPEGSVSTLKIQRTERGDSAVYLCASSLNLGGLGEQFFGPGTRLTVL.

This rearrangement joins TRBV5-1 to TRBJ2-7; 7 nucleotides align to TRBD1. V lost 3 bases and J lost 2; bases outside the gene matches: 8. The CDR3 runs to 15 residues. CDR1 and CDR2 (germline): SGHRS, YFSETQ. This CDR3 reads CASSSLGTETYEQYF. The CDR3 nucleotides are TGCGCCAGCAGCTCCCTAGGGACAGAAACCTACGAGCAGTACTTC.

This clone was observed a handful of times. V and J are TRBV6-1 and TRBJ2-1; TRBD2 aligns across 9 bases. This CDR3 spans 13 amino acids. Trimming took 8 bases from V and 5 from J; bases not matched to a gene: 4. The germline gives CDR1 MNHNS, CDR2 SASEGT. The CDR3 loop is CASSRLADNEQFF. The CDR3 DNA sequence: TGTGCCAGCTCCCGACTAGCGGACAATGAGCAGTTCTTC.

The chain is built from TRBV10-2 and TRBJ1-6, with TRBD1 matching over 7 bases. In germline, CDR1 is WSHSY, CDR2 SAAADI. V shed 3 bases, J shed 3 bases, and the junction held 14 bases outside the gene matches. CDR3 size: 19 residues. The chain's CDR3 is CASSEGQGEIGFYNSPLHF. As DNA, the CDR3 is TGCGCCAGCAGTGAAGGGCAGGGGGAAATAGGGTTCTATAATTCACCCCTCCACTTT.

The J gene is TRBJ1-1, the V gene TRBV10-2, with D possibly TRBD1 on 6 matching bases. The CDR3 is made up of 18 amino acids. Trimming cost V 4 bases and J 0 bases, with 21 bases left between them. CDR1 and CDR2 (germline): WSHSY, SAAADI. CDR3 protein: CASSGPTLDSKLNTEAFF. The DNA for the CDR3 is TGCGCCAGCAGTGGCCCTACCTTGGACAGCAAATTGAACACTGAAGCTTTCTTT.

The chain links TRBV4-3 to TRBJ2-5; no definite D call. This CDR3 contains 13 residues. CDR1 LGHNA and CDR2 YSLEER come from the germline V gene. Trimming cost V 4 bases and J 5 bases, with 11 bases left between them. The CDR3 nucleotides are TGCGCCAGCAGCCTCCTGCCTCGGGAGACCCAGTACTTC. Translated, it gives CASSLLPRETQYF.

The rearrangement uses TRBV19 and TRBJ2-7; tentatively, D is TRBD2 (6 bases). From germline, CDR1 is LNHDA and CDR2 SQIVND (reference sequence). The CDR3 is 14 residues long. V gave up 1 base and J gave up 4 bases, with 11 bases separating them. The CDR3 reads CASSIGGVRYEQYF. The CDR3 DNA follows: TGTGCCAGTAGTATAGGCGGGGTTCGATACGAGCAGTACTTC.

This chain links TRBV10-3 with TRBJ2-5, with TRBD1 as a possible D gene (5 bases). V lost 6 bases to trimming and J lost 3 bases, with 11 bases between them. Per the germline V gene, CDR1 is ENHRY and CDR2 is SYGVKD. This CDR3 is 13 amino acids long. As DNA, the CDR3 is TGTGCCATCAGGACAGAACTGGAAGAGACCCAGTACTTC. This encodes CAIRTELEETQYF.

The chain uses TRBV12-5 and TRBJ2-1, with TRBD2 identical over 8 bases. Germline CDR1 reads LGHNT; CDR2 reads FRNRAP. V gave up 6 bases and J gave up 3 bases; unmatched junction bases: 1. This CDR3 comprises 13 residues. This CDR3 is CASGGTSYNEQFF. CDR3 sequence (DNA): TGTGCTAGTGGGGGGACTAGCTACAATGAGCAGTTCTTC.